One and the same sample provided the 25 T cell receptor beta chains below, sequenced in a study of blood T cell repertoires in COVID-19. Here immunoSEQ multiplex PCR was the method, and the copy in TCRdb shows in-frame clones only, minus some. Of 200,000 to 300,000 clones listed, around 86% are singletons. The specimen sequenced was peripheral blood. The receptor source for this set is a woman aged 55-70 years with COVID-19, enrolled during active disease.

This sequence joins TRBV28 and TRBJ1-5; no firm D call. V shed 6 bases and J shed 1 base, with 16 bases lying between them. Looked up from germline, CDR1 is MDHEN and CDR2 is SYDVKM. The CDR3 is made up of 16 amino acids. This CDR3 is CASRTNRGLSNQPQHF. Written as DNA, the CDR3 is TGTGCCAGCAGAACTAACAGAGGGCTAAGCAATCAGCCCCAGCATTTT.

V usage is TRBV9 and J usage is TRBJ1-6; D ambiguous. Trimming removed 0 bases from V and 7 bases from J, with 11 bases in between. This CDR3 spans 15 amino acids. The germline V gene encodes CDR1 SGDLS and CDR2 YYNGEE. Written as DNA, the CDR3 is TGTGCCAGCAGCGTAGCGGCAGGTTTGAATTCACCCCTCCACTTT. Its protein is CASSVAAGLNSPLHF.

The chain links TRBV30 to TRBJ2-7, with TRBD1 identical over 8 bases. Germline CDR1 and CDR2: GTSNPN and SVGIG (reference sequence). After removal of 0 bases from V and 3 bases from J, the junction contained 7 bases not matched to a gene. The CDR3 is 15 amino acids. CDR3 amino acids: CAWSVLQGARYEQYF. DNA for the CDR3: TGTGCCTGGAGTGTACTTCAGGGGGCGCGCTACGAGCAGTACTTC.

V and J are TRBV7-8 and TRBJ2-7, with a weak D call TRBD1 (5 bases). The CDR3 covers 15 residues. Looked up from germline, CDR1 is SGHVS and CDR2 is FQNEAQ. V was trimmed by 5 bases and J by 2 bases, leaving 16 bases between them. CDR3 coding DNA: TGTGCCAGCAGCCCACCTAACAGGCCCCCCTACGAGCAGTACTTC. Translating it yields CASSPPNRPPYEQYF.

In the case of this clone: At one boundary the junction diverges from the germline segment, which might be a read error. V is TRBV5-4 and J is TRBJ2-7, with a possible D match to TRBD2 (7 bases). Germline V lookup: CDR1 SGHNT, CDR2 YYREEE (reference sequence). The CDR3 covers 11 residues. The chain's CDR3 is CASSSGTSIGF. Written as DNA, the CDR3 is TGTGCCAGCAGCAGCGGGACAAGCATCGGGTTC.

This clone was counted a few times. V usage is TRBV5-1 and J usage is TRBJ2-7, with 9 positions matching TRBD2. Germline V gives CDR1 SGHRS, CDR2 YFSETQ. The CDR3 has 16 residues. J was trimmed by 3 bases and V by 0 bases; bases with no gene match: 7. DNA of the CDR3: TGCGCCAGCAGCTTGGGGAGCGGGAGGACCCTCTACGAGCAGTACTTC. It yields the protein CASSLGSGRTLYEQYF. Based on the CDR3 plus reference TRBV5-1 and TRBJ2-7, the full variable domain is KAGVTQTPRYLIKTRGQQVTLSCSPISGHRSVSWYQQTPGQGLQFLFEYFSETQRNKGNFPGRFSGRQFSNSRSEMNVSTLELGDSALYLCASSLGSGRTLYEQYFGPGTRLTVT.

As DNA, the CDR3 is TGCGCCAGCAGTCTCCGGCGGGGGGCTCCCTACGAGCAGTACTTC. It encodes CASSLRRGAPYEQYF. The V and J genes are TRBV23-1 and TRBJ2-7, with TRBD2 matching 8 bases. TRBV23-1 qualifies as an ORF whose function is uncertain. The J segment lost 2 bases and the V segment lost 4 bases, leaving 7 bases of the junction unmatched. The CDR3 totals 15 residues.

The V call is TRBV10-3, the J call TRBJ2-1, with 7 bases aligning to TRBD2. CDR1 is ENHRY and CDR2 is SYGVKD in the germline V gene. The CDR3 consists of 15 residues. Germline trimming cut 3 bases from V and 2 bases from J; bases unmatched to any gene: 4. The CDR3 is CAISEGAGTYNEQFF. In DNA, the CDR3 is TGTGCCATCAGTGAAGGAGCGGGGACCTACAATGAGCAGTTCTTC.

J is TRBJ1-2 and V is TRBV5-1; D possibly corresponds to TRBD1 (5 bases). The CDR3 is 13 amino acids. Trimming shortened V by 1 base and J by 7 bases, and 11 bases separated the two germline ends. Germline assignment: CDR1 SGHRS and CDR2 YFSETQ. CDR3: CASSLTQGGGYTF. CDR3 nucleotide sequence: TGCGCCAGCAGCTTGACCCAGGGAGGTGGCTACACCTTC.

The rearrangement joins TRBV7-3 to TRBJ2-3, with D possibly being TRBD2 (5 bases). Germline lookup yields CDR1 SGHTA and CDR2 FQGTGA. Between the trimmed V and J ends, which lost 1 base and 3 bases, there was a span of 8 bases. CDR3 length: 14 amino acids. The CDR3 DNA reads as TGTGCCAGCAGCTTAAAAGAGGGTACAGATACGCAGTATTTT. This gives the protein CASSLKEGTDTQYF. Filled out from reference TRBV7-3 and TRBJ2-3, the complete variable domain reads GAGVSQTPSNKVTEKGKYVELRCDPISGHTALYWYRQSLGQGPEFLIYFQGTGAADDSGLPNDRFFAVRPEGSVSTLKIQRTERGDSAVYLCASSLKEGTDTQYFGPGTRLTVL.

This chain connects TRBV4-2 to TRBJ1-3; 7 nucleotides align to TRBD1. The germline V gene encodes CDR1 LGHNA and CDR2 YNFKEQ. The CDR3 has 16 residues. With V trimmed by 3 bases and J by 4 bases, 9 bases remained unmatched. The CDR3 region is CASSHPLQGTGNTIYF. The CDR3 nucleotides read TGTGCCAGCAGCCATCCTCTACAGGGGACAGGAAACACCATATATTTT.

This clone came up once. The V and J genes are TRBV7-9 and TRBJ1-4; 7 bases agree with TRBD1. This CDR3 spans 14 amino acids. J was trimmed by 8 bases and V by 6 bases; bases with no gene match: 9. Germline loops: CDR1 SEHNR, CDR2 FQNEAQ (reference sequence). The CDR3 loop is CASSQTGLGEKLFF. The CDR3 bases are TGTGCCAGCAGTCAGACAGGGCTAGGGGAAAAACTGTTTTTT.

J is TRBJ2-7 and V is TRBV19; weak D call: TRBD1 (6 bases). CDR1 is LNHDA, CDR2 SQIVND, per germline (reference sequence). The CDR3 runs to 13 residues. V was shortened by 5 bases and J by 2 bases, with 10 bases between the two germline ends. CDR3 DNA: TGTGCCAGTAGTCCCCGGGACACCTACGAGCAGTACTTC. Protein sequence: CASSPRDTYEQYF.

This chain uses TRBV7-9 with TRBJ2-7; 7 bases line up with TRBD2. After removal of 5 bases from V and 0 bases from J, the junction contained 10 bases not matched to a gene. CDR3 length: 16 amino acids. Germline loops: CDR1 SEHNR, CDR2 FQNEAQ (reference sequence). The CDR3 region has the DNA TGTGCCAGCAGCCCAAGAACTAGCGCCTACTCCTACGAGCAGTACTTC. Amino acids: CASSPRTSAYSYEQYF.

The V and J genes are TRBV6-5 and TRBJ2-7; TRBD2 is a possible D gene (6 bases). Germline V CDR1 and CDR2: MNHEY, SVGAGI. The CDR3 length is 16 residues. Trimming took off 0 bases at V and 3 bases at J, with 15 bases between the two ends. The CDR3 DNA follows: TGTGCCAGCAGTTACTCGGAGGGAGTAGATGTCTACGAGCAGTACTTC. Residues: CASSYSEGVDVYEQYF.

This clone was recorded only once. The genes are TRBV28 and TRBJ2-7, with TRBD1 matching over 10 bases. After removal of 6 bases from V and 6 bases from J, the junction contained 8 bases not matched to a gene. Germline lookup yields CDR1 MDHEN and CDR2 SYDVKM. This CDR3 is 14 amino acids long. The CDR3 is CASRRQGARGEQYF. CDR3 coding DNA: TGTGCCAGCAGACGACAGGGGGCCCGCGGCGAGCAGTACTTC.

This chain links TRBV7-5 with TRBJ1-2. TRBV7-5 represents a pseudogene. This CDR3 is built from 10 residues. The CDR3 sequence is CARSRYGYTF. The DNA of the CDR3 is TGTGCCAGAAGTCGCTATGGCTACACCTTC.

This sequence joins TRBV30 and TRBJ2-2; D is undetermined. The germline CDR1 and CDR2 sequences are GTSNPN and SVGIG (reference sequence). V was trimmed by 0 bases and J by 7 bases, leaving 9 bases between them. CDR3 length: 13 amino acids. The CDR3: CAWSVKLSGELFF. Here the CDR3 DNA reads TGTGCCTGGAGTGTAAAACTGAGCGGGGAGCTGTTTTTT. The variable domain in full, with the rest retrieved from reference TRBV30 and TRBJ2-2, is SQTIHQWPATLVQPVGSPLSLECTVEGTSNPNLYWYRQAAGRGLQLLFYSVGIGQISSEVPQNLSASRPQDRQFILSSKKLLLSDSGFYLCAWSVKLSGELFFGEGSRLTVL.

The CDR3 protein is CASSPGASPDTQYF. DNA for the CDR3: TGCGCCAGCAGCCCCGGTGCTTCCCCGGATACGCAGTATTTT. This chain links TRBV5-1 with TRBJ2-3, with D hard to call. The germline CDR1 and CDR2 sequences are SGHRS and YFSETQ. V lost 4 bases to trimming and J lost 6 bases, with 15 bases between them. This CDR3 has 14 residues.

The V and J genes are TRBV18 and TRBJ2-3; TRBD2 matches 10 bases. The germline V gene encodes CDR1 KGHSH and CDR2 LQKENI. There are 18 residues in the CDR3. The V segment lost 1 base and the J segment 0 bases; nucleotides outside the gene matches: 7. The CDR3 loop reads CASSPLPSSGSSTDTQYF. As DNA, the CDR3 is TGTGCCAGCTCACCACTACCGTCTAGCGGGAGTAGCACAGATACGCAGTATTTT.

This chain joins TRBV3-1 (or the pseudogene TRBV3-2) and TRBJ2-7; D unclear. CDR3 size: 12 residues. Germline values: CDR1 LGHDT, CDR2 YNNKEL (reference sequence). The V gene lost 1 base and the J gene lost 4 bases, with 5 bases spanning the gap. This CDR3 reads CASSQVKYEQYF. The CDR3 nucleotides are TGTGCCAGCAGCCAAGTAAAATACGAGCAGTACTTC.

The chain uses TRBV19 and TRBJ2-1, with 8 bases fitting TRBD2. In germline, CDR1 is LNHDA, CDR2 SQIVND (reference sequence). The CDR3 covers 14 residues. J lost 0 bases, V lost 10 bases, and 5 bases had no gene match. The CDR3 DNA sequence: TGTGCCACCTACCGGGGGGGCTCCTACAATGAGCAGTTCTTC. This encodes CATYRGGSYNEQFF. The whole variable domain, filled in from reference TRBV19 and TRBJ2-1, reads DGGITQSPKYLFRKEGQNVTLSCEQNLNHDAMYWYRQDPGQGLRLIYYSQIVNDFQKGDIAEGYSVSREKKESFPLTVTSAQKNPTAFYLCATYRGGSYNEQFFGPGTRLTVL.

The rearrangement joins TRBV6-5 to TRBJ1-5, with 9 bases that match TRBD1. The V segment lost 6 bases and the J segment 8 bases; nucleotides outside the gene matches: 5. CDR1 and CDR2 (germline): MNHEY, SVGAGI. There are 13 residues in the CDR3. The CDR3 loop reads CASSNRGRKPQHF. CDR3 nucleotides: TGTGCCAGCAGCAACAGGGGGCGTAAGCCCCAGCATTTT.

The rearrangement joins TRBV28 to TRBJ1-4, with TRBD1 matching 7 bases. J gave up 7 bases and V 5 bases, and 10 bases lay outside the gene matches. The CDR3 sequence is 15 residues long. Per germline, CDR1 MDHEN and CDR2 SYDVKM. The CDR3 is CASSPPDRSGEKLFF. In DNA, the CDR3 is TGTGCCAGCAGTCCCCCGGACAGGTCAGGTGAAAAACTGTTTTTT.

CDR3 in amino acids: CASRGGAGGYNEQFF. DNA for the CDR3: TGTGCCAGCAGAGGAGGGGCGGGAGGATACAATGAGCAGTTCTTC. The V call is TRBV28, the J call TRBJ2-1; TRBD2 matches 8 bases. The CDR3 spans 15 residues. J lost 4 bases, V lost 6 bases, and 8 bases had no gene match. Germline V gives CDR1 MDHEN, CDR2 SYDVKM.